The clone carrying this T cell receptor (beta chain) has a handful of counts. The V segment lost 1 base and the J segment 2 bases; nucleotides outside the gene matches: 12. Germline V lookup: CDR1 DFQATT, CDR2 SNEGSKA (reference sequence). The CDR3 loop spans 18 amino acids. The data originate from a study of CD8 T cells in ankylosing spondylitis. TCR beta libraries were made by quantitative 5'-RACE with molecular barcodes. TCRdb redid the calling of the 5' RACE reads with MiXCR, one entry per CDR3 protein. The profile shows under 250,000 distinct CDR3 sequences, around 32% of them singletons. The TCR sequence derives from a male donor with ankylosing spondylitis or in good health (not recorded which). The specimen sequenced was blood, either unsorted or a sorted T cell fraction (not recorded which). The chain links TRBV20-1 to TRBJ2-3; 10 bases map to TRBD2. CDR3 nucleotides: TGCAGTGCTAGAGGGATGGGGTTACTAGCGGGGAACACAGATACGCAGTATTTT. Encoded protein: CSARGMGLLAGNTDTQYF.